A single sample is the source of the 10 T cell receptor beta chains below, sequenced in a study of Graves' ophthalmopathy and Graves' hyperthyroidism. For repertoire sequencing, the TCR beta CDR3 regions were amplified from RNA transcripts. First-round RT-PCR used HTBI primers; second-round multiplex PCR followed. One entry per CDR3 protein results from TCRdb running MiXCR on the multiplex PCR reads. The table records about 220,000 distinct CDR3 sequences, roughly 21% of them present only once. Sequenced input: peripheral blood. The receptors were sampled from a woman aged 50 to 65 with Graves' ophthalmopathy.

V gene TRBV4-1 combines with J gene TRBJ1-5; 9 bases match TRBD1. The junction had 4 bases not matched to a gene; V was cut back by 4 bases and J by 3 bases. The CDR3 extends over 15 amino acids. Germline assignment: CDR1 MGHRA and CDR2 YSYEKL. In DNA, the CDR3 is TGCGCCAGCAGCCTTAGGACAGGGGACAATCAGCCCCAGCATTTT. Translation: CASSLRTGDNQPQHF.

This clonotype was detected many times. The V and J genes are TRBV28 and TRBJ1-3, with D possibly TRBD1 on 5 matching bases. The CDR3 covers 15 residues. The V end lost 3 bases, the J end lost 1 base, and 10 bases lay between the germline ends. Germline V lookup: CDR1 MDHEN, CDR2 SYDVKM. CDR3 sequence: CASSFTQGSGNTIYF. CDR3 in DNA: TGTGCCAGCAGTTTTACCCAGGGATCTGGAAACACCATATATTTT. The complete variable domain, with remaining parts taken from reference TRBV28 and TRBJ1-3, reads DVKVTQSSRYLVKRTGEKVFLECVQDMDHENMFWYRQDPGLGLRLIYFSYDVKMKEKGDIPEGYSVSREKKERFSLILESASTNQTSMYLCASSFTQGSGNTIYFGEGSWLTVV.

The chain is built from TRBV29-1 and TRBJ2-5; D may match TRBD1 or TRBD2 (5 bases each). V gave up 6 bases and J gave up 0 bases, with 14 bases separating them. CDR1 SQVTM and CDR2 ANQGSEA come from the germline V gene. There are 14 residues in the CDR3. The CDR3 protein is CSVAGTSYQETQYF. DNA of the CDR3: TGCAGCGTGGCAGGGACCTCATACCAAGAGACCCAGTACTTC.

Points on this clonotype: This could be a read error, since a much larger clone is one nucleotide away. The rearrangement uses TRBV6-5 and TRBJ2-1, with D perhaps TRBD2 (5 bases). Germline CDR1 is MNHEY and CDR2 is SVGAGI. This CDR3 comprises 15 residues. V dropped 2 bases and J dropped 13 bases, with 21 bases sitting between them. The CDR3 nucleotides are TGTGCCAGCAGTTACAAGGTAGAGCGGTCCTCCTCCCAGTTCTTC. Its protein is CASSYKVERSSSQFF.

The chain employs TRBV18 and TRBJ2-2, with 7 bases matching TRBD2. The germline V gene has CDR1 KGHSH and CDR2 LQKENI. The CDR3 runs 13 residues. The V segment lost 9 bases and the J segment 6 bases; nucleotides outside the gene matches: 7. CDR3 nucleotide sequence: TGTGCCAGTGACAGCGGGATTTCCGGGGAGCTGTTTTTT. It is translated as CASDSGISGELFF.

The sample holds many counts of this clonotype. The chain links TRBV6-5 to TRBJ2-5, with D possibly matching TRBD2 (5 bases). V lost 6 bases and J 7 bases, leaving 15 bases between the germline ends. Germline V gives CDR1 MNHEY, CDR2 SVGAGI. The CDR3 is 13 amino acids. The CDR3: CASSQRTKRTQYF. As DNA, the CDR3 is TGTGCCAGCAGCCAGCGGACCAAAAGGACCCAGTACTTC.

Ten or more counts support this clonotype. V gene TRBV19 combines with J gene TRBJ1-1; D remains unclear. V shed 7 bases and J shed 4 bases, with 16 bases lying between them. Germline lookup yields CDR1 LNHDA and CDR2 SQIVND (reference sequence). CDR3 size: 14 residues. The CDR3, as DNA: TGTGCCAGTACCCTGGTGAGCTGGGGCACTGAAGCTTTCTTT. This sequence encodes CASTLVSWGTEAFF.

Many counts were recorded for this clonotype. J is TRBJ2-4 and V is TRBV12-3 or TRBV12-4; 12 positions agree with TRBD2. Unmatched junction bases numbered 4, after V lost 6 bases and J lost 7 bases. This CDR3 region has 14 residues. The CDR3, as DNA: TGTGCCAGCAGCCCGACTAGCGGGAGTAACATTCAGTACTTC. The encoded protein is CASSPTSGSNIQYF.

This clonotype was seen at least ten times. The chain couples TRBV6-1 to TRBJ1-2; 8 positions agree with TRBD1. Germline V CDR1 and CDR2: MNHNS, SASEGT. The CDR3 covers 13 residues. The junction had 5 bases not matched to a gene; V was cut back by 4 bases and J by 7 bases. This CDR3 is CASSAGGAFGYTF. The CDR3 coding sequence is TGTGCCAGCAGTGCAGGGGGCGCTTTTGGCTACACCTTC.

At least ten counts were recorded for this clonotype. The J gene is TRBJ1-1, the V gene TRBV12-3 or TRBV12-4; 8 bases align to TRBD1. V lost 7 bases and J lost 1; bases outside the gene matches: 2. This CDR3 is built from 13 residues. In DNA form, the CDR3 reads TGTGCCAGCACCCAGGGGGCGAACACTGAAGCTTTCTTT. Translated, it gives CASTQGANTEAFF.